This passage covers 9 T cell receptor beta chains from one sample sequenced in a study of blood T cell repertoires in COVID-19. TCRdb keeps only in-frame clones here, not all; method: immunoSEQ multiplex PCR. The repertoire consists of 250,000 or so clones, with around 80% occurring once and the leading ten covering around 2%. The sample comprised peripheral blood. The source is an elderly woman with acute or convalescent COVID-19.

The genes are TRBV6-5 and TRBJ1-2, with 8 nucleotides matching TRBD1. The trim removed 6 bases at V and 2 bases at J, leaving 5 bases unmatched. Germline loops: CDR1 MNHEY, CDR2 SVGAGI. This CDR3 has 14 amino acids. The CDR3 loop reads CASRTGAKNYGYTF. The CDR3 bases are TGTGCCAGCAGGACAGGGGCGAAGAACTATGGCTACACCTTC.

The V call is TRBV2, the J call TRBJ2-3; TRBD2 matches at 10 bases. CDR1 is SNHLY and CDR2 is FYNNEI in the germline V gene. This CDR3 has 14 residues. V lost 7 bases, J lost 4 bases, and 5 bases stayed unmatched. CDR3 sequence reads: CASTTSGWSDTQYF. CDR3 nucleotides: TGTGCCAGCACGACTAGCGGGTGGTCAGATACGCAGTATTTT.

CDR3 coding DNA: TGTGCCAGCAGCTCCCGGGACAGGATTGAAAAATATTTT. Translating it yields CASSSRDRIEKYF. This chain connects TRBV5-6 to TRBJ2-3, with 8 bases aligning to TRBD1. The CDR3 extends over 13 amino acids. Germline loops: CDR1 SGHDT, CDR2 YYEEEE. V shed 3 bases and J 15 bases; nucleotides not matched to a gene: 12.

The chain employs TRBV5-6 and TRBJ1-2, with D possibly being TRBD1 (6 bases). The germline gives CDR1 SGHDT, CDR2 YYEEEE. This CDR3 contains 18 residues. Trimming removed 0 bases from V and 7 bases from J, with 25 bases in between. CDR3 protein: CASSLAWDTTLWLRGYTF. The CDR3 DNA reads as TGTGCCAGCAGCTTGGCCTGGGACACGACCTTATGGCTACGTGGCTACACCTTC.

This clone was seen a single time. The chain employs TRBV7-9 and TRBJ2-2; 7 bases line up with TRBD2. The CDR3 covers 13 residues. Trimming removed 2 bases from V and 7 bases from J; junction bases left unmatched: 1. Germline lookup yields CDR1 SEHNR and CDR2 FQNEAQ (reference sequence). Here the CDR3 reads CASSLLAVGELFF. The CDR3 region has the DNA TGTGCCAGCAGCTTACTAGCGGTCGGGGAGCTGTTTTTT. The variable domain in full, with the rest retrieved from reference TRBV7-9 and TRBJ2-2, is DTGVSQNPRHKITKRGQNVTFRCDPISEHNRLYWYRQTLGQGPEFLTYFQNEAQLEKSRLLSDRFSAERPKGSFSTLEIQRTEQGDSAMYLCASSLLAVGELFFGEGSRLTVL.

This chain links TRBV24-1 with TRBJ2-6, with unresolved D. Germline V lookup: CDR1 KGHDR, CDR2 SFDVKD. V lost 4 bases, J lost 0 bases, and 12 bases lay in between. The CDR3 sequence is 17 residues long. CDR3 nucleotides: TGTGCCACCAGTGACCCGACACCAAACTCTGGGGCCAACGTCCTGACTTTC. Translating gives CATSDPTPNSGANVLTF.

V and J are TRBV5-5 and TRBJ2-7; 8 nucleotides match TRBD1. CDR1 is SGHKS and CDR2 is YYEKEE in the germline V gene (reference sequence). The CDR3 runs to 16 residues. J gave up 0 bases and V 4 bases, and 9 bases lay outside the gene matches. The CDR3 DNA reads TGTGCCAGCAGCCGCACCGGACAGGGTGTCTCCTACGAGCAGTACTTC. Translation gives CASSRTGQGVSYEQYF.

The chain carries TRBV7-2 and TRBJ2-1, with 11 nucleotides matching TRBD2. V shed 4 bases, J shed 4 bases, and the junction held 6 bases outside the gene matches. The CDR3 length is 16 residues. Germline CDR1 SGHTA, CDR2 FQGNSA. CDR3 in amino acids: CASSSSGLAAYNEQFF. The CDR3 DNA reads TGTGCCAGCAGCTCATCGGGACTAGCGGCATACAATGAGCAGTTCTTC.

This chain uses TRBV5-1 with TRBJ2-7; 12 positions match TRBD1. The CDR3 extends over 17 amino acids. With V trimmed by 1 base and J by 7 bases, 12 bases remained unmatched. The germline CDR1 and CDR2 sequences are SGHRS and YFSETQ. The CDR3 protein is CASSLLRTGQGAIEQYF. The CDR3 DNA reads TGCGCCAGCAGCTTGCTTCGGACGGGACAGGGGGCTATTGAGCAGTACTTC.